This TCR beta chain was found in a study of shared clonotypes between healthy human individuals. Study-level information: Three CD4 naive, three CD4 memory, two CD8 naive and one CD8 memory plate were used per donor.

Produced via immunoSEQ multiplex PCR; TCRdb's table is partial and in-frame only. The sample holds about 1.5 million clones, approximately 98% seen once. The germline gives CDR1 LGHNA, CDR2 YSLEER. The length of the CDR3 is 16 residues. Trimming removed 2 bases from V and 5 bases from J; junction bases left unmatched: 7. This clone occurred once. Donors, without exception, were Caucasian adults residing in Nashville, Tennessee. The chain employs TRBV4-3 and TRBJ2-7; 12 nucleotides agree with TRBD2. This TCR derives from a man aged 30 to 39 in good health. The specimen was naive CD4+ T cells sorted from blood. The subset was: CD45RA+ positively selected. The CDR3 DNA is TGCGCCAGCAGCCAAAACCTAGCGGGAGGGCGCGACGAGCAGTACTTC. Protein product: CASSQNLAGGRDEQYF.